The 30 T cell receptor beta chains given below trace back to one sample, sequenced in a study of blood T cell repertoires in COVID-19. Here immunoSEQ multiplex PCR was the method, and the copy in TCRdb shows in-frame clones only, minus some. The sample consists of a few hundred thousand clones, roughly 90% of them appearing once. Sequenced input: peripheral blood. Receptor source: a woman in her 30s with COVID-19, enrolled during active disease.

The chain combines TRBV27 with TRBJ1-1, with 7 bases that match TRBD1. The CDR3 sequence is 15 residues long. Germline V lookup: CDR1 MNHEY, CDR2 SMNVEV (reference sequence). Losses at the gene ends were 2 bases for V and 5 bases for J; bases not matched to a gene: 8. The DNA of the CDR3 is TGTGCCAGCAGTTTAGCACAGGGGCCGGGAACTGAAGCTTTCTTT. It specifies CASSLAQGPGTEAFF.

The gene calls are TRBV6-2 or TRBV6-3 and TRBJ1-2; 10 positions match TRBD1. This CDR3 comprises 14 residues. The germline V gene encodes CDR1 MNHEY and CDR2 SVGEGT. V was pared by 8 bases and J by 3 bases, with 6 bases of the junction left unmatched. The CDR3 sequence is CASRRDRGDYGYTF. The CDR3 DNA reads TGTGCCAGCCGCCGGGACAGGGGCGACTATGGCTACACCTTC.

This chain connects TRBV3-1 (or the pseudogene TRBV3-2) to TRBJ1-1; 9 nucleotides align to TRBD1. The CDR3 is 15 amino acids. Germline V gene data show CDR1 as LGHDT and CDR2 as YNNKEL (reference sequence). J was trimmed by 3 bases and V by 4 bases; bases with no gene match: 6. The CDR3 here is CASSLWTGAYTEAFF. CDR3 sequence (DNA): TGTGCCAGCAGCCTCTGGACAGGGGCATACACTGAAGCTTTCTTT.

The chain employs TRBV5-8 and TRBJ1-2, with 7 bases matching TRBD1. Germline CDR1 is SGHTS and CDR2 is YDEGEE. V lost 1 base to trimming and J lost 4 bases; unmatched junction nucleotides: 7. The CDR3 loop spans 15 amino acids. The CDR3 DNA reads TGTGCCAGCAGCTTGACCGGGACAGACATCTATGGCTACACCTTC. Residues: CASSLTGTDIYGYTF.

This sequence joins TRBV9 and TRBJ1-4; TRBD1 is a possible D gene (6 bases). The germline gives CDR1 SGDLS, CDR2 YYNGEE. The ends were cut back, 3 bases at V and 0 bases at J, with 12 bases in the middle. CDR3 size: 16 residues. Here the CDR3 DNA reads TGTGCCAGCAGCGCCGGGACAATTGCAACTAATGAAAAACTGTTTTTT. This encodes CASSAGTIATNEKLFF.

V gene TRBV7-2 combines with J gene TRBJ2-1, with TRBD2 matching over 10 bases. V trimming: 5 bases; J trimming: 4 bases; junction bases outside the gene matches: 11. The CDR3 covers 17 residues. Germline CDR1 is SGHTA and CDR2 is FQGNSA. CDR3 nucleotides: TGTGCCAGCAGCCCCGGGAGGCTAGCGGGGGCGTACAATGAGCAGTTCTTC. It encodes CASSPGRLAGAYNEQFF.

The J gene is TRBJ2-3, the V gene TRBV11-3; tentatively, D is TRBD1 (5 bases). Trimming took 5 bases from V and 2 from J, leaving 14 bases between them. There are 15 residues in the CDR3. Germline lookup yields CDR1 SGHNT and CDR2 YENEEA. Here the CDR3 reads CASSPRGAPTDTQYF. The CDR3 region has the DNA TGTGCCAGCAGCCCTCGTGGGGCTCCCACAGATACGCAGTATTTT.

The chain links TRBV14 to TRBJ2-5; 7 bases align to TRBD2. CDR3 length equals 15 residues. Germline-derived CDR1 and CDR2 are SGHDN and FVKESK. The V and J ends lost 1 base and 5 bases, in that order; junction bases with no gene match: 7. The CDR3 sequence is CASSQVFGGGETQYF. The CDR3 DNA follows: TGTGCCAGCAGCCAAGTATTCGGGGGAGGGGAGACCCAGTACTTC.

The chain uses TRBV7-9 and TRBJ2-7; 9 bases fit TRBD1. CDR1 and CDR2 from the germline V gene are SEHNR and FQNEAQ (reference sequence). CDR3 size: 15 residues. J was trimmed by 5 bases and V by 5 bases; bases with no gene match: 10. The CDR3 reads CASSAPGTGLDEQYF. The CDR3 nucleotides are TGTGCCAGCAGCGCTCCCGGGACAGGGCTCGACGAGCAGTACTTC. The full variable domain, completed using reference TRBV7-9 and TRBJ2-7, is DTGVSQNPRHKITKRGQNVTFRCDPISEHNRLYWYRQTLGQGPEFLTYFQNEAQLEKSRLLSDRFSAERPKGSFSTLEIQRTEQGDSAMYLCASSAPGTGLDEQYFGPGTRLTVT.

This clone was detected a few times. V and J are TRBV29-1 and TRBJ1-2, with no clear D. Trimming pared 0 bases from V and 3 bases from J, leaving 5 bases between. The CDR3 covers 12 residues. CDR1 is SQVTM, CDR2 ANQGSEA, per germline. DNA for the CDR3: TGCAGCGTTGAAGAGGCCGACTATGGCTACACCTTC. Its translation: CSVEEADYGYTF. Together with reference TRBV29-1 and TRBJ1-2, the CDR3 gives the full variable domain: SAVISQKPSRDICQRGTSLTIQCQVDSQVTMMFWYRQQPGQSLTLIATANQGSEATYESGFVIDKFPISRPNLTFSTLTVSNMSPEDSSIYLCSVEEADYGYTFGSGTRLTVV.

Only one count was recorded for this clone. The chain carries TRBV2 and TRBJ1-1; the D is unclear. V lost 7 bases, J lost 0 bases, and 15 bases lay in between. The CDR3 has 15 residues. CDR1 is SNHLY, CDR2 FYNNEI, per germline. CDR3 in DNA: TGTGCCAGCACGGACTTAGACACCCTGAACACTGAAGCTTTCTTT. Its translation is CASTDLDTLNTEAFF.

This rearrangement joins TRBV9 to TRBJ1-3, with D maybe TRBD1 (5 bases). With 0 bases removed from V and 3 bases from J, the gap between germline ends came to 13 bases. This CDR3 contains 16 residues. Germline loops: CDR1 SGDLS, CDR2 YYNGEE. CDR3 coding DNA: TGTGCCAGCAGCGTAGCGGGGGAGGGCAATGGAAACACCATATATTTT. Amino acids: CASSVAGEGNGNTIYF.

The V gene is TRBV7-2, the J gene TRBJ2-2, with D tentatively TRBD1 (6 bases). The V and J ends lost 4 bases and 0 bases respectively, with 15 bases between them. The CDR3 runs 17 residues. Germline V gene data show CDR1 as SGHTA and CDR2 as FQGNSA. Here the CDR3 reads CASSSTTGTTNTGELFF. Written as DNA, the CDR3 is TGTGCCAGCAGCTCGACCACCGGGACAACGAACACCGGGGAGCTGTTTTTT.

The V call is TRBV10-3, the J call TRBJ2-1; D gene ambiguous. The CDR3 is 14 amino acids. V lost 2 bases and J 7 bases, leaving 12 bases between the germline ends. The germline V gene encodes CDR1 ENHRY and CDR2 SYGVKD. CDR3: CAISEPPSGNEQFF. DNA for the CDR3: TGTGCCATCAGTGAGCCTCCCTCCGGTAATGAGCAGTTCTTC.

This chain links TRBV5-5 with TRBJ2-7; TRBD1 agrees at 8 bases. The CDR3 is 15 amino acids. The germline CDR1 and CDR2 sequences are SGHKS and YYEKEE (reference sequence). The V gene end was trimmed by 3 bases and the J gene end by 3 bases; junction bases not matched to a gene: 8. CDR3 sequence reads: CASSSLRTGYYEQYF. DNA of the CDR3: TGTGCCAGCAGCTCACTCCGGACAGGGTACTACGAGCAGTACTTC.

J is TRBJ1-4 and V is TRBV7-2, with a possible D match to TRBD1 (5 bases). CDR1 SGHTA and CDR2 FQGNSA come from the germline V gene. V gave up 2 bases and J gave up 2 bases, with 18 bases separating them. The CDR3 extends over 18 amino acids. CDR3 loop: CASSLIVPLGGTNEKLFF. CDR3 sequence (DNA): TGTGCCAGCAGCTTAATCGTACCACTCGGGGGTACTAATGAAAAACTGTTTTTT. Drawing the rest from reference TRBV7-2 and TRBJ1-4, the complete variable domain is GAGVSQSPSNKVTEKGKDVELRCDPISGHTALYWYRQSLGQGLEFLIYFQGNSAPDKSGLPSDRFSAERTGGSVSTLTIQRTQQEDSAVYLCASSLIVPLGGTNEKLFFGSGTQLSVL.

The CDR3 sequence: CASSFGGAYNSPLHF. For the CDR3, the DNA is TGCGCCAGCAGCTTCGGGGGGGCCTATAATTCACCCCTCCACTTT. V usage is TRBV5-1 and J usage is TRBJ1-6, with D possibly being TRBD1 (5 bases). This CDR3 contains 15 residues. V was shortened by 2 bases and J by 2 bases, with 8 bases between the two germline ends. Germline values: CDR1 SGHRS, CDR2 YFSETQ.

V usage is TRBV11-3 and J usage is TRBJ2-3, with D unclear. Germline CDR1 and CDR2: SGHNT and YENEEA. V lost 1 base to trimming and J lost 2 bases, with 7 bases between them. The CDR3 spans 14 residues. The CDR3 DNA reads as TGTGCCAGCAGCTTAGCCAGGCCCACAGATACGCAGTATTTT. It is translated as CASSLARPTDTQYF.

This clone was seen a few times. This chain joins TRBV10-3 and TRBJ1-2; D not certain. Trimming took off 6 bases at V and 4 bases at J, with 15 bases between the two ends. The germline gives CDR1 ENHRY, CDR2 SYGVKD. The length of the CDR3 is 14 residues. The CDR3 protein is CAISPEEDFYGYTF. The CDR3 DNA reads as TGTGCCATCAGCCCCGAGGAAGATTTCTATGGCTACACCTTC.

V and J are TRBV12-5 and TRBJ2-4; D is possibly TRBD1 (5 bases). CDR3 length: 13 amino acids. The V and J ends lost 7 bases and 2 bases respectively, with 9 bases between them. Germline CDR1 LGHNT, CDR2 FRNRAP. In DNA form, the CDR3 reads TGTGCTAGTGACAGGACCACCAAAAACATTCAGTACTTC. Protein product: CASDRTTKNIQYF.

The chain has TRBV2 and TRBJ1-2; D is perhaps TRBD1 (6 bases). The V and J ends lost 1 base and 5 bases respectively, with 11 bases between them. CDR1 and CDR2 (germline): SNHLY, FYNNEI. This CDR3 region has 14 residues. CDR3 protein: CASSEGRGDYGYTF. The CDR3 DNA reads as TGTGCCAGCAGTGAAGGCAGGGGTGATTATGGCTACACCTTC.

The J gene is TRBJ1-2, the V gene TRBV10-3; no clear D gene. Trimming cost V 0 bases and J 1 base, with 9 bases left between them. Germline CDR1 is ENHRY and CDR2 is SYGVKD. The CDR3 is made up of 15 amino acids. CDR3 coding DNA: TGTGCCATCAGTGAGTCATTTGAACTTAACTATGGCTACACCTTC. Residues: CAISESFELNYGYTF.

This clone occurred once. Written as DNA, the CDR3 is TGCGCCAGCAGCCAAGGCCGGGCAGCGGGGGTGAAAGAGACCCAGTACTTC. It is translated as CASSQGRAAGVKETQYF. This chain links TRBV4-1 with TRBJ2-5; 8 bases are shared with TRBD2. This CDR3 spans 17 amino acids. With V trimmed by 1 base and J by 3 bases, 10 bases remained unmatched. Germline V gene data show CDR1 as MGHRA and CDR2 as YSYEKL.

The chain is built from TRBV7-8 and TRBJ2-1; the match to TRBD2 covers 10 bases. CDR1 SGHVS and CDR2 FQNEAQ come from the germline V gene. V trimming: 0 bases; J trimming: 0 bases; junction bases outside the gene matches: 2. The CDR3 totals 17 residues. The CDR3 DNA reads TGTGCCAGCAGCTTAGCAGCTAGCGGGAGCTCCTACAATGAGCAGTTCTTC. It specifies CASSLAASGSSYNEQFF.

V and J are TRBV11-3 and TRBJ2-5; possibly TRBD2 for D (5 bases). The V and J ends lost 1 base and 5 bases respectively, with 14 bases between them. CDR1 is SGHNT, CDR2 YENEEA, per germline. The CDR3 sequence is 15 residues long. The CDR3 spells CASSLGGISDETQYF. The CDR3, as DNA: TGTGCCAGCAGCTTAGGAGGGATTAGCGATGAGACCCAGTACTTC.

This clone was picked up one time. A junction end diverges from the germline sequence, so it may reflect a read error. The chain carries TRBV7-7 and TRBJ2-2; 10 bases are a match to TRBD1. Germline values: CDR1 SSHAT, CDR2 FNYEAQ (reference sequence). The CDR3 covers 16 residues. CDR3 DNA: TGTGCTAGCAGCCCGACAGGGGGCGGGAACACCGGGGAGCTGTTTTTT. Translating it yields CASSPTGGGNTGELFF.

V gene TRBV12-3 or TRBV12-4 combines with J gene TRBJ1-5, with D perhaps TRBD1 (5 bases). The V end was cut by 6 bases, the J end by 6 bases, with 12 bases between. The CDR3 loop spans 13 amino acids. In DNA form, the CDR3 reads TGTGCCAGCAGCCCCAGGGAGGGTCAGCCCCAGCATTTT. It codes for CASSPREGQPQHF.

V is TRBV6-5 and J is TRBJ2-1; 13 bases map to TRBD2. V lost 2 bases to trimming and J lost 8 bases; unmatched junction nucleotides: 6. The CDR3 is 16 residues long. Germline V gene data show CDR1 as MNHEY and CDR2 as SVGAGI. CDR3 loop: CASSYPGLAGEDEQFF. Written as DNA, the CDR3 is TGTGCCAGCAGTTACCCCGGACTAGCGGGAGAGGATGAGCAGTTCTTC.

The V and J genes are TRBV6-6 and TRBJ2-7, with a possible D match to TRBD1 (5 bases). The CDR3 runs to 13 residues. Between the trimmed V and J ends, which lost 6 bases and 5 bases, there was a span of 14 bases. The germline V gene encodes CDR1 MNHNY and CDR2 SVGAGI (reference sequence). The CDR3 spells CASRPPGSHEQYV. In DNA form, the CDR3 reads TGTGCCAGCAGGCCCCCAGGGTCCCACGAGCAGTACGTC.

There are a few counts of this clone. J is TRBJ2-5 and V is TRBV4-1; 7 bases map to TRBD1. The CDR3 is 14 amino acids. Germline V CDR1 and CDR2: MGHRA, YSYEKL. Germline trimming cut 4 bases from V and 4 bases from J; bases unmatched to any gene: 6. The CDR3 here is CASSPTGLGETQYF. The CDR3 DNA is TGCGCCAGCAGCCCGACAGGGCTAGGAGAGACCCAGTACTTC.